The next 28 T cell receptor beta chains were all read from a single sample in a study of blood T cell repertoires in COVID-19. Method: immunoSEQ multiplex PCR; TCRdb's copy keeps in-frame clones and lacks some. The data show 300,000 or so clones, 70% to 90% seen once. The sample was peripheral blood. The origin of the receptors is a woman in her thirties or forties with acute or convalescent COVID-19.

The count of this clone is one. The genes are TRBV15 and TRBJ1-3; D remains ambiguous. CDR3 length equals 15 residues. V dropped 0 bases and J dropped 3 bases, with 9 bases sitting between them. Germline V lookup: CDR1 LNHNV, CDR2 YYDKDF (reference sequence). The CDR3, as DNA: TGTGCCACCAGCAGAGAAGCCGGGGTTGGAAACACCATATATTTT. It specifies CATSREAGVGNTIYF.

CDR3 sequence reads: CASSYRDRGGYGYTF. CDR3 coding DNA: TGTGCCAGCAGTTACCGGGACAGGGGAGGATATGGCTACACCTTC. The chain is built from TRBV6-5 and TRBJ1-2, with 10 nucleotides matching TRBD1. There are 15 residues in the CDR3. V trimming: 2 bases; J trimming: 5 bases; junction bases outside the gene matches: 5. Per the germline V gene, CDR1 is MNHEY and CDR2 is SVGAGI.

The gene calls are TRBV5-1 and TRBJ2-3; 8 bases are shared with TRBD2. CDR3 length: 16 residues. The V gene end was trimmed by 4 bases and the J gene end by 2 bases; junction bases not matched to a gene: 9. CDR1 is SGHRS, CDR2 YFSETQ, per germline. The CDR3 bases are TGCGCCAGCAGCCAGGGAGCGGGGGCCCTCACAGATACGCAGTATTTT. Encoded protein: CASSQGAGALTDTQYF.

The rearrangement uses TRBV18 and TRBJ2-5, with TRBD2 matching over 10 bases. Germline V gene lookup returns CDR1 KGHSH and CDR2 LQKENI. Trimming cost V 2 bases and J 2 bases; bases outside gene matches: 11. There are 18 residues in the CDR3. The DNA of the CDR3 is TGTGCCAGCTCACCATACGGGCTACTAGCGGGGCCGCAAGAGACCCAGTACTTC. Amino acids: CASSPYGLLAGPQETQYF.

Here the CDR3 reads CASSRGTEGNTIYF. CDR3 nucleotides: TGTGCCAGCAGCCGCGGGACAGAAGGAAACACCATATATTTT. The rearrangement links TRBV6-6 to TRBJ1-3; 7 bases fit TRBD1. CDR3 length: 14 amino acids. J lost 4 bases, V lost 6 bases, and 6 bases had no gene match. Germline loops: CDR1 MNHNY, CDR2 SVGAGI (reference sequence).

The V and J genes are TRBV13 and TRBJ2-1, with TRBD2 matching 12 bases. The CDR3 is made up of 20 amino acids. Germline V gene data show CDR1 as PRHDT and CDR2 as FYEKMQ (reference sequence). J gave up 0 bases and V 1 base, and 10 bases lay outside the gene matches. CDR3: CASSLDIGRTSGASYNEQFF. CDR3 coding DNA: TGTGCCAGCAGCTTAGATATCGGTCGGACTAGCGGGGCCTCCTACAATGAGCAGTTCTTC.

This sequence joins TRBV7-2 and TRBJ2-1; a possible D gene is TRBD1 (5 bases). The CDR3 runs 17 residues. The germline V and J ends were trimmed by 6 bases and 0 bases, with 18 bases remaining between them. Germline values: CDR1 SGHTA, CDR2 FQGNSA. The CDR3: CASRQRAGSSSYNEQFF. In nucleotides, the CDR3 is TGTGCCAGCAGACAAAGGGCAGGGTCGAGCTCCTACAATGAGCAGTTCTTC.

V usage is TRBV7-2 and J usage is TRBJ1-5; the D is unclear. V lost 3 bases and J 5 bases, leaving 8 bases between the germline ends. This CDR3 contains 13 residues. The germline CDR1 and CDR2 sequences are SGHTA and FQGNSA. The chain's CDR3 is CASSFFRDQPQHF. CDR3 nucleotides: TGTGCCAGCAGCTTCTTTAGAGATCAGCCCCAGCATTTT.

The chain is built from TRBV25-1 and TRBJ1-5; 7 nucleotides agree with TRBD1. Unmatched junction bases numbered 5, after V lost 2 bases and J lost 4 bases. Germline assignment: CDR1 MGHDK and CDR2 SYGVNS. The CDR3 spans 15 residues. The CDR3 DNA reads as TGTGCCAGCAGTGAAGAGGGGGCGGGAAATCAGCCCCAGCATTTT. It translates to CASSEEGAGNQPQHF.

The V gene is TRBV20-1, the J gene TRBJ2-1; 10 nucleotides agree with TRBD2. Per germline, CDR1 DFQATT and CDR2 SNEGSKA (reference sequence). V shed 3 bases and J 3 bases; nucleotides not matched to a gene: 11. The CDR3 contains 17 residues. CDR3 residues: CSASGWLAGEVYNEQFF. The CDR3 coding sequence is TGCAGTGCTAGTGGATGGCTAGCGGGGGAGGTCTACAATGAGCAGTTCTTC.

The chain has TRBV3-1 (or the pseudogene TRBV3-2) and TRBJ1-1; TRBD1 is a possible D gene (6 bases). The V gene's germline CDR1 is LGHDT and CDR2 YNNKEL (reference sequence). This CDR3 has 15 amino acids. Trimming removed 0 bases at V and 1 base at J, with 9 bases between. In DNA, the CDR3 is TGTGCCAGCAGCCAAGATGGGACATCGAACACTGAAGCTTTCTTT. Encoded protein: CASSQDGTSNTEAFF.

The J gene is TRBJ2-5, the V gene TRBV5-6, with D tentatively TRBD2 (5 bases). Deletions cut 4 bases from V and 5 bases from J, with 12 bases between. Germline V gives CDR1 SGHDT, CDR2 YYEEEE. The CDR3 has 13 amino acids. CDR3 sequence: CASSPGGRETQYF. The DNA of the CDR3 is TGTGCCAGCAGCCCCGGAGGTAGGGAGACCCAGTACTTC.

In the case of this clone: This sample also contains other DNA sequences that code for the same CDR3. The gene calls are TRBV30 and TRBJ1-1; tentatively, D is TRBD1 (6 bases). Germline CDR1 reads GTSNPN; CDR2 reads SVGIG (reference sequence). This CDR3 spans 13 amino acids. V shed 0 bases and J shed 1 base, with 6 bases lying between them. The CDR3 reads CAWSVGGNTEAFF. CDR3 nucleotide sequence: TGTGCCTGGAGTGTAGGGGGGAACACTGAAGCTTTCTTT.

This clone was seen a single time. The V call is TRBV27, the J call TRBJ2-7; 14 positions agree with TRBD2. The V gene end was trimmed by 5 bases and the J gene end by 3 bases; junction bases not matched to a gene: 6. The CDR3 has 16 amino acids. Germline assignment: CDR1 MNHEY and CDR2 SMNVEV (reference sequence). CDR3 protein: CASSLSGLAGDYEQYV. The DNA of the CDR3 is TGTGCCAGCAGTCTGTCGGGACTAGCGGGGGACTACGAGCAGTACGTC.

This sequence joins TRBV4-1 and TRBJ1-3; weak D call: TRBD1 (6 bases). The CDR3 totals 15 residues. Germline CDR1 is MGHRA and CDR2 is YSYEKL. V lost 4 bases and J 0 bases, leaving 10 bases between the germline ends. In DNA form, the CDR3 reads TGCGCCAGCAGCCGAACAGGGAACTCTGGAAACACCATATATTTT. Its protein is CASSRTGNSGNTIYF.

The J gene is TRBJ1-1, the V gene TRBV12-3 or TRBV12-4; weak D call: TRBD1 (5 bases). The CDR3 sequence is 13 residues long. V lost 2 bases and J lost 5, with 9 bases in between. Here the CDR3 DNA reads TGTGCCAGCAGTTTAATCGGGGGTACTGAAGCTTTCTTT. This translates into CASSLIGGTEAFF.

The chain couples TRBV10-2 to TRBJ1-6, with 8 bases lining up with TRBD1. CDR1 WSHSY and CDR2 SAAADI come from the germline V gene. The V and J ends lost 1 base and 12 bases, in that order; junction bases with no gene match: 5. The CDR3 extends over 14 amino acids. The CDR3 spells CASSEYRGSEPLHF. CDR3 sequence (DNA): TGCGCCAGCAGTGAGTACAGGGGGTCTGAACCCCTCCACTTT.

The chain joins TRBV5-1 to TRBJ1-5; 11 bases agree with TRBD1. The CDR3 runs to 16 residues. Germline V CDR1 and CDR2: SGHRS, YFSETQ. V gave up 4 bases and J gave up 5 bases; unmatched junction bases: 8. The CDR3 DNA reads TGCGCCAGCAGCGCTGGGACAGGGGGGACCGATCAGCCCCAGCATTTT. Its translation is CASSAGTGGTDQPQHF. The variable domain in full, completed from reference TRBV5-1 and TRBJ1-5, reads KAGVTQTPRYLIKTRGQQVTLSCSPISGHRSVSWYQQTPGQGLQFLFEYFSETQRNKGNFPGRFSGRQFSNSRSEMNVSTLELGDSALYLCASSAGTGGTDQPQHFGDGTRLSIL.

The rearrangement uses TRBV3-1 (or the pseudogene TRBV3-2) and TRBJ2-1, with D possibly being TRBD2 (6 bases). Deletions cut 0 bases from V and 10 bases from J, with 10 bases between. The CDR3 has 13 residues. Looked up from germline, CDR1 is LGHDT and CDR2 is YNNKEL (reference sequence). CDR3 loop: CASSQEGRGEQFF. The CDR3 nucleotides are TGTGCCAGCAGCCAAGAAGGGCGGGGCGAGCAGTTCTTC.

V and J are TRBV7-2 and TRBJ1-2; 8 positions match TRBD1. Germline assignment: CDR1 SGHTA and CDR2 FQGNSA. There are 15 residues in the CDR3. Trimming took 0 bases from V and 8 from J; bases not matched to a gene: 8. The DNA for the CDR3 is TGTGCCAGCAGCTTAGCCCCGGACAGGGTAGGAGGCTACACCTTC. Protein product: CASSLAPDRVGGYTF.

V usage is TRBV27 and J usage is TRBJ2-5; D is perhaps TRBD2 (6 bases). Germline V lookup: CDR1 MNHEY, CDR2 SMNVEV (reference sequence). The CDR3 has 14 amino acids. The V and J ends lost 5 bases and 5 bases respectively, with 15 bases between them. The CDR3 reads CASSLPGAGETQYF. CDR3 nucleotide sequence: TGTGCCAGCAGTCTCCCCGGGGCGGGGGAGACCCAGTACTTC.

The rearrangement links TRBV9 to TRBJ1-2; TRBD1 matches at 7 bases. The ends lost 0 bases at V and 5 bases at J; junction bases unmatched: 4. The CDR3 loop spans 14 amino acids. Germline assignment: CDR1 SGDLS and CDR2 YYNGEE. The CDR3: CASSVDAGGYGYTF. In nucleotides, the CDR3 is TGTGCCAGCAGCGTAGACGCAGGGGGTTATGGCTACACCTTC.

J is TRBJ1-3 and V is TRBV5-6; D call uncertain. The CDR3 covers 12 residues. The germline V gene encodes CDR1 SGHDT and CDR2 YYEEEE. Trimming pared 5 bases from V and 4 bases from J, leaving 7 bases between. As DNA, the CDR3 is TGTGCCAGCAGTGCAACAGGAAACACCATATATTTT. Its protein product is CASSATGNTIYF.

The chain joins TRBV12-3 or TRBV12-4 to TRBJ1-5, with no clear D. The CDR3 has 13 residues. Trimming removed 4 bases from V and 3 bases from J, with 7 bases in between. The CDR3 bases are TGTGCCAGCAGTTATGGCAACAATCAGCCCCAGCATTTT. It is translated as CASSYGNNQPQHF.

The gene calls are TRBV1 and TRBJ1-2; the table names TRBD1, a call not compared with the DNA. TRBV1 is given as a pseudogene. The CDR3 totals 17 residues. CDR3: CTSSHSRDRPELYGYTF. DNA of the CDR3: TGCACCAGCAGCCACTCCCGGGACAGACCTGAACTTTATGGCTACACCTTC.

The V and J genes are TRBV10-3 and TRBJ1-6; weak D call: TRBD1 (5 bases). The length of the CDR3 is 14 residues. Germline CDR1 is ENHRY and CDR2 is SYGVKD. V gave up 2 bases and J gave up 9 bases, with 11 bases separating them. The CDR3 spells CAISEGLGGSPLHF. CDR3 nucleotide sequence: TGTGCCATCAGTGAGGGACTGGGGGGTTCACCCCTCCACTTT.

This clone was observed once. This CDR3 reads CASSPQEDIGDTQYF. The CDR3 bases are TGTGCCAGCAGCCCCCAAGAAGACATAGGAGATACGCAGTATTTT. The V and J genes are TRBV21-1 and TRBJ2-3; no check of the table's D call, TRBD1, against the DNA was made. TRBV21-1 is a pseudogene segment. The length of the CDR3 is 15 residues.

A few counts support this clone. The V and J genes are TRBV5-1 and TRBJ1-1, with TRBD1 as a possible D gene (5 bases). V lost 4 bases and J 8 bases, leaving 15 bases between the germline ends. This CDR3 comprises 13 residues. Germline V gives CDR1 SGHRS, CDR2 YFSETQ. The CDR3 DNA reads as TGCGCCAGCAGCCCCTCGGGGGGGACCGAAGCTTTCTTT. It yields the protein CASSPSGGTEAFF.